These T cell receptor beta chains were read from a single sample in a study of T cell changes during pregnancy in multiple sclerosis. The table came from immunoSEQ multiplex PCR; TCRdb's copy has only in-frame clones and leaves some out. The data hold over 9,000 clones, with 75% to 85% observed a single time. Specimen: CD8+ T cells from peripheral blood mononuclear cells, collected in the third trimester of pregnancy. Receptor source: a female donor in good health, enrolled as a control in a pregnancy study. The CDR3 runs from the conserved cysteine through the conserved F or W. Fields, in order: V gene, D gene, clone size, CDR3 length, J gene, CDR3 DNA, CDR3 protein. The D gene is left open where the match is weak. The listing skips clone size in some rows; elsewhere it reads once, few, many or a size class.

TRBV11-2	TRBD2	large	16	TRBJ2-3	TGTGCCAGCAGCTTTTTAGGTAACCTAGCGGGGGATACGCAGTATTTT	CASSFLGNLAGDTQYF
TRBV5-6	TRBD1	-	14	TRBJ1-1	TGTGCCAGCAGAGATACCAACAGGGGGGTTGAAGCTTTCTTT	CASRDTNRGVEAFF
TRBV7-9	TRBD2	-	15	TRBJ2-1	TGTGCCAGCAGCGCTTCTAGCGGGAGGGTCAATGAGCAGTTCTTC	CASSASSGRVNEQFF
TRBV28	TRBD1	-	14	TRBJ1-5	TGTGCCAGCAGGTTAACAGGGGAGACTCAGCCCCAGCATTTT	CASRLTGETQPQHF
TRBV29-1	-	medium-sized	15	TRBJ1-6	TGCAGCGACCCCTTTGTGGCGGGTTTCGGTTCACCCCTCCACTTT	CSDPFVAGFGSPLHF
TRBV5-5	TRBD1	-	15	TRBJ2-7	TGTGCCAGCAGCTTGAGGGGGCTGGGCTCCTACGAGCAGTACTTC	CASSLRGLGSYEQYF
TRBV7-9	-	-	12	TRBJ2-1	TGTGCCAGCAGCTTAGGTAACAATGAGCAGTTCTTC	CASSLGNNEQFF
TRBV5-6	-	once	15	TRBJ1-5	TGTGCCAGCACTCAGGGGCGGTATAGCAATCAGCCCCAGCATTTT	CASTQGRYSNQPQHF
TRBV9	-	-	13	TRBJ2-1	TGTGCCAGCAAGAGCGGGTCGGGCCATGAGCAGTTCTTC	CASKSGSGHEQFF
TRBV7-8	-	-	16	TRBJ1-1	TGTGCCAGCAGCTTTGGCAGGGCCCTCATGAACACTGAAGCTTTCTTT	CASSFGRALMNTEAFF
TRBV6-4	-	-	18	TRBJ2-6	TGTGCCAGCAGTGAGGGAAATGAGGGCAATTCGGGGGCCAACGTCCTGACTTTC	CASSEGNEGNSGANVLTF
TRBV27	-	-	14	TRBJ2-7	TGTGCCAGCAGTTCCCTGACTATTTCCTACGAGCAGTACTTC	CASSSLTISYEQYF
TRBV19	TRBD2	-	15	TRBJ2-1	TGTGCCAGTAGCCGGACTAGCGGGAGATACAATGAGCAGTTCTTC	CASSRTSGRYNEQFF
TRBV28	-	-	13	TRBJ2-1	TGTGCCAGCAGCTTACCCTTATACAATGAGCAGTTCTTC	CASSLPLYNEQFF
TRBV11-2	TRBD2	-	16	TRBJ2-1	TGTGCCAGCAGCGCCACCCTAGCGGATGTCTGGAATGAGCAGTTCTTC	CASSATLADVWNEQFF
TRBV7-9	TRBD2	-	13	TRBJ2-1	TGTGCCAGCAGCGGCGGGGGGGGCAATGAGCAGTTCTTC	CASSGGGGNEQFF
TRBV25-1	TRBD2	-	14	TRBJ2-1	TGTGCCAGCAGTGGGGCGGGAGTAAGGAATGAGCAGTTCTTC	CASSGAGVRNEQFF
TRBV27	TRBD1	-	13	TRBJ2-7	TGTGCCAGCAGTGGGGACAGAATCTACGAGCAGTACTTC	CASSGDRIYEQYF
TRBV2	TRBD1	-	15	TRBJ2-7	TGTGCCAGCCCCGCCGGGACAGGAGACTCCTACGAGCAGTACTTC	CASPAGTGDSYEQYF
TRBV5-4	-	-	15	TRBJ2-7	TGTGCCAGCAGCGGAGGCTCTGGACTACTATACGAGCAGTACTTC	CASSGGSGLLYEQYF
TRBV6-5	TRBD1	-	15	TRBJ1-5	TGTGCCAGCAGGTCTCAGGGGGTGACTAATCAGCCCCAGCATTTT	CASRSQGVTNQPQHF
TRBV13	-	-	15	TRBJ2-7	TGTGCCAGCAGCTTAGGAGCGACTCCCTCCTACGAGCAGTACTTC	CASSLGATPSYEQYF
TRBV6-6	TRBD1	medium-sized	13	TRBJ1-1	TGTGCCAGTTCGGGACAGCCAAACACTGAAGCTTTCTTT	CASSGQPNTEAFF
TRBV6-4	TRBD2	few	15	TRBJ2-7	TGTGCCAGCAGTGACAAAAGCGGGAGCTCCTACGAGCAGTACTTC	CASSDKSGSSYEQYF
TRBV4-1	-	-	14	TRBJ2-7	TGCGCCAGCAGCCAAGACCCTACAGGGAGTGAGCAGTACTTC	CASSQDPTGSEQYF
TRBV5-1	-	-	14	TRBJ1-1	TGCGCCAGCAGCTTGGATCGGACAGTCCTGGAAGCTTTCTTT	CASSLDRTVLEAFF
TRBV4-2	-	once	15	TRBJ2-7	TGTGCCAGCAGCCAAGAGGAGGGGGCCCATTACGAGCAGTACTTC	CASSQEEGAHYEQYF
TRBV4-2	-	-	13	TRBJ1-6	TGTGCCAGCAGCCCCGGTGAGGTTTCACCCCTCCACTTT	CASSPGEVSPLHF
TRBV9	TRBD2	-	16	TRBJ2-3	TGTGCCAGCAGCGTAGAGGCGGGGGGGGGCGCAGATACGCAGTATTTT	CASSVEAGGGADTQYF
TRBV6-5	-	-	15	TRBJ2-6	TGTGCCAGCAGTCCCCAGTCCTCTGGGGCCAACGTCCTGACTTTC	CASSPQSSGANVLTF
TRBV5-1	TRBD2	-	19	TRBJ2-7	TGCGCCAGCAGCTTGTTAGTGGGACTAGCGGGGGAGCTCTCCTACGAGCAGTACTTC	CASSLLVGLAGELSYEQYF
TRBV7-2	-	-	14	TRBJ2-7	TGTGCCAGCAGCTTAGGGACAGATAACTACGAGCAGTACTTC	CASSLGTDNYEQYF